The clone carrying this T cell receptor (beta chain) has a single count. The antigen is not known. Sequenced by immunoSEQ multiplex PCR; TCRdb stores in-frame clones only, minus some. The table includes 100,000 to 150,000 clones, about 89% detected once. The data are from a study of T cell responses to AZD1222 COVID-19 vaccine. Study observations and caveats: Nearly half of spike-specific TCRs reportedly target variant regions that are unmutated in the B.1.351 and B.1.1.7 variants. Receipt of two AZD1222 doses was followed by a rise in Spike-specific TCR breadth and depth. Mostly white British, mostly female donors; authors suggested clonal diversity may be underestimated.

Here the sequenced sample was peripheral blood, taken 28 days after the second AZD1222 dose. The receptor was derived from an adult who received the AZD1222 COVID-19 vaccine.

CDR3 loop: CASDRGSYNEQFF. The CDR3 DNA reads as TGTGCCAGCGACAGGGGCTCCTACAATGAGCAGTTCTTC. The V gene is TRBV28, the J gene TRBJ2-1, with TRBD1 matching 8 bases. The V segment lost 8 bases and the J segment 0 bases; nucleotides outside the gene matches: 0. The CDR3 covers 13 residues. Germline-derived CDR1 and CDR2 are MDHEN and SYDVKM.